The 4 T cell receptor beta chains below were found in one sample sequenced in a study of OX40 agonist ivuxolimab in advanced cancers. Only in-frame clones appear in the TCRdb table, and some are missing; sequencing was by immunoSEQ multiplex PCR. The repertoire holds about 160,000 clones, 94% seen once, with around 0.31% in the top ten. The material was CD4+ or CD8+ T cells sorted from blood, obtained in a trial of the OX40 agonist ivuxolimab. These receptors all come from an adult with an advanced solid tumor such as melanoma, head and neck, liver or kidney cancer.

This chain links TRBV25-1 with TRBJ2-2; 15 bases match TRBD2. Per the germline V gene, CDR1 is MGHDK and CDR2 is SYGVNS. Unmatched junction bases numbered 3, after V lost 4 bases and J lost 3 bases. There are 17 residues in the CDR3. CDR3 nucleotide sequence: TGTGCCAGCAGTGTGGGACTAGCGGGAGGAGACACCGGGGAGCTGTTTTTT. Translated: CASSVGLAGGDTGELFF. Supplemented by reference TRBV25-1 and TRBJ2-2, the full variable domain reads EADIYQTPRYLVIGTGKKITLECSQTMGHDKMYWYQQDPGMELHLIHYSYGVNSTEKGDLSSESTVSRIRTEHFPLTLESARPSHTSQYLCASSVGLAGGDTGELFFGEGSRLTVL.

The rearrangement uses TRBV4-1 and TRBJ1-2; 12 positions agree with TRBD1. CDR1 and CDR2 from the germline V gene are MGHRA and YSYEKL. This CDR3 comprises 20 residues. V shed 1 base and J 4 bases; nucleotides not matched to a gene: 16. CDR3: CASSQGPKWDRGLPPYGYTF. CDR3 sequence (DNA): TGCGCCAGCAGCCAAGGCCCCAAATGGGACAGGGGGCTCCCCCCCTATGGCTACACCTTC.

The J gene is TRBJ1-2, the V gene TRBV19; 7 bases are a match to TRBD1. The CDR3 has 12 amino acids. V trimming: 9 bases; J trimming: 2 bases; junction bases outside the gene matches: 3. The germline CDR1 and CDR2 sequences are LNHDA and SQIVND (reference sequence). Here the CDR3 DNA reads TGTGCCAGCTCGGGACAGAACTATGGCTACACCTTC. It yields the protein CASSGQNYGYTF.

J is TRBJ2-7 and V is TRBV10-1, with TRBD1 matching 8 bases. From germline, CDR1 is WNHNN and CDR2 SYGVQD (reference sequence). The CDR3 sequence is 15 residues long. V was clipped by 4 bases and J by 6 bases; unmatched bases: 11. In DNA, the CDR3 is TGCGCCAGCAGTGGACCAGGGGGCGCCCTCCTCGAGCAGTACTTC. This encodes CASSGPGGALLEQYF.